This TCR beta chain appears in the sequencing data of a study of blood T cell repertoires in COVID-19 (dated by TCRdb to the early 2020s). With regard to the full study: Collaborator samples came from the United States, Italy and Spain and covered acute and convalescent phases of COVID-19. The material from the prospective study consisted of cDNA or gDNA derived from T cells, B-cell-depleted T cells, or PBMCs. The dataset comprised deeply sampled blood TCRbeta repertoires from subjects exposed to, actively infected with, or recovered from COVID-19. The repertoires were made available in a free public database intended to serve as a resource for research on the immune response to SARS-CoV-2. Samples came from the ongoing ImmuneRACE study (first 160 participants) plus 1,254 subjects from 6 global collaborators. Nearly every sample came with metadata listing a de-identified subject ID, COVID-19 status, age in years and sex. HLA class I and class II types, where available, came from metadata supplied by the sample provider rather than from assay-based typing. Paper-wide results and their limitations: The amount of clinical and demographic metadata varied by source and participant and was provided uncurated.

Notes on this clone: No antigen is known for it. Base qualities are not provided; no much larger clone lies one nucleotide away.

TCRbeta CDR3 regions were amplified from genomic DNA using the immunoSEQ Assay, a bias-controlled multiplex PCR. Per the source publication's procedure: The number of nucleated cells in each sample was estimated from the amplification of reference gene primers within the assay. To quantify the absolute abundance of each unique TCRbeta CDR3 rearrangement, sequence reads were collapsed and filtered. For each sample, productive Simpson clonality was calculated as the square root of Simpson's diversity index over productive rearrangements. This immuneACCESS table, as held by TCRdb, lists in-frame sequences with V and J called but not all clones. Of the missing ones, under half trace to an unresolved V gene in checked studies; the others have no known cause. D and trimming come from the DNA, and the V and J calls and clone size come from that table. Within this sample are some 200,000 clones, with about 91% of them counted one time only. 10% of the sample goes to the ten largest clones.

The CDR3 contains 15 residues, cysteine and phenylalanine counted. Left in the record is the CDR3 DNA by itself, 45 bases read in frame from the first base. Taken from the germline V gene, the CDR1 and CDR2 loops are MNHEY and SVGEGT. Trimming takes 1 base from V and 5 bases from J, and the germline ends sit 14 bases apart. In the prospective study, participants were roughly 18 to 89 years old, resided in approximately 22 geographic areas of the United States, and were enrolled through a virtual design. In the prospective study, participants were assigned to cohorts based on the clinical history participants reported in a screening survey and a study questionnaire. In the prospective study, whole blood, serum and a nasopharyngeal or oropharyngeal swab were collected from each participant by mobile phlebotomists. Prospective study participants could optionally give additional blood draws and questionnaires over a 2-month period. Before DNA extraction, prospective study blood samples were shipped either frozen or at room temperature.

The sequencing sample was made of PBMCs or T cells enriched from blood (not recorded which). Recombination connected TRBV6-2 or TRBV6-3 to TRBJ2-5; a tentative D match to TRBD2 spans 6 bases. The clonotype comes from a man younger than 30 with acute COVID-19. The nucleotides read TGTGCCAGCAGTTACTACTGGGGTCGGGAGGAGACCCAGTACTTC. It encodes CASSYYWGREETQYF.